A selection of T cell receptor beta chains follows, all from one sample in a study of cytomegalovirus exposure and HLA in healthy donors. Profiling relied on immunoSEQ multiplex PCR, and the TCRdb table lists in-frame clones only, not all of them. The sample has tens of thousands of clones; 55% to 70% are singletons. Sequencing was done on a sample of PBMCs. All receptors derive from a middle-aged woman in good health and CMV-seropositive. Both conserved end residues are part of each CDR3. D genes are given only for firm matches. Where a row states a size, it is once, few, many or the class of an expanded clone; other rows omit it.

v_gene: TRBV5-5
abundance: few
d_gene: TRBD2
j_gene: TRBJ2-7
CDR3nt: TGTGCCAGCAGCTCGGGACTAGCGGGAGGTTACTCCTACGAGCAGTACTTC
CDR3aa: CASSSGLAGGYSYEQYF

v_gene: TRBV10-3
abundance: .
d_gene: TRBD1
j_gene: TRBJ1-1
CDR3nt: TGTGCCATCAGTGACCGACAGGGGGCATTGGAGGTAGCTTTCTTT
CDR3aa: CAISDRQGALEVAFF

v_gene: TRBV28
abundance: .
d_gene: TRBD2
j_gene: TRBJ2-3
CDR3nt: TGTGCCAGCAGTCCCCGGGGTAGCGGGACTTCTACAGATACGCAGTATTTT
CDR3aa: CASSPRGSGTSTDTQYF

v_gene: TRBV6-5
abundance: few
d_gene: TRBD1
j_gene: TRBJ2-4
CDR3nt: TGTGCCAGCCGCAATGACAGGGACATTCAGTACTTC
CDR3aa: CASRNDRDIQYF

v_gene: TRBV27
abundance: .
d_gene: TRBD1
j_gene: TRBJ1-3
CDR3nt: TGTGCCAGCAGGTCAGGGACAGGCTCTGGAAACACCATATATTTT
CDR3aa: CASRSGTGSGNTIYF

v_gene: TRBV5-1
abundance: .
d_gene: .
j_gene: TRBJ2-1
CDR3nt: TGCGCCAGCAGCTCGGATACGAGCGGCCGGGGGTGGAATGAGCAGTTCTTC
CDR3aa: CASSSDTSGRGWNEQFF

v_gene: TRBV7-9
abundance: .
d_gene: .
j_gene: TRBJ2-6
CDR3nt: TGTGCCAGCAGCCCAGGACTGAGCTCTGGGGCCAACGTCCTGACTTTC
CDR3aa: CASSPGLSSGANVLTF

v_gene: TRBV28
abundance: few
d_gene: .
j_gene: TRBJ1-1
CDR3nt: TGTGCCAGCAGTTTACCTAACAGGTCGGAAGCTTTCTTT
CDR3aa: CASSLPNRSEAFF

v_gene: TRBV29-1
abundance: .
d_gene: .
j_gene: TRBJ2-7
CDR3nt: TGCAGCGCCCTTGCTCTCTATCGGCAGTACTTC
CDR3aa: CSALALYRQYF

v_gene: TRBV2
abundance: .
d_gene: TRBD1
j_gene: TRBJ2-7
CDR3nt: TGTGCCAGCAGTGGGTTAGACAGGGCCCGGGACGAGCAGTACTTC
CDR3aa: CASSGLDRARDEQYF

v_gene: TRBV5-1
abundance: once
d_gene: .
j_gene: TRBJ2-3
CDR3nt: TGCGCCAGCAGCCTGGAGGGACAGCCAGGTTCAGATACGCAGTATTTT
CDR3aa: CASSLEGQPGSDTQYF

v_gene: TRBV30
abundance: .
d_gene: .
j_gene: TRBJ1-2
CDR3nt: TGTGCCTGGAGTCCAGGGTTTGTGGCTGGCTACACCTTC
CDR3aa: CAWSPGFVAGYTF

v_gene: TRBV5-1
abundance: .
d_gene: .
j_gene: TRBJ1-1
CDR3nt: TGCGCCAGCAGCTTGGCGGCAGGGCTTAACACTGAAGCTTTCTTT
CDR3aa: CASSLAAGLNTEAFF

v_gene: TRBV7-8
abundance: .
d_gene: .
j_gene: TRBJ2-7
CDR3nt: TGTGCCAGCAGCTTACGGAGGTTCAACTACGAGCAGTACTTC
CDR3aa: CASSLRRFNYEQYF

v_gene: TRBV18
abundance: .
d_gene: .
j_gene: TRBJ2-1
CDR3nt: TGTGCCAGCTCACCGGATCGACAAAACTACAATGAGCAGTTCTTC
CDR3aa: CASSPDRQNYNEQFF

v_gene: TRBV2
abundance: few
d_gene: .
j_gene: TRBJ1-4
CDR3nt: TGTGCCAGCAGTGAACTTACCCGAGGGGAAAAACTGTTTTTT
CDR3aa: CASSELTRGEKLFF

v_gene: TRBV2
abundance: once
d_gene: .
j_gene: TRBJ2-7
CDR3nt: TGTGCCAGCAGTTGGACGGAGGGCTCCTACGAGCAGTACTTC
CDR3aa: CASSWTEGSYEQYF

v_gene: TRBV4-1
abundance: .
d_gene: .
j_gene: TRBJ1-4
CDR3nt: TGCGCCAGCAGAGGGAGGGCAGGGGATGAAAAACTGTTTTTT
CDR3aa: CASRGRAGDEKLFF

v_gene: TRBV14
abundance: once
d_gene: TRBD1
j_gene: TRBJ1-1
CDR3nt: TGTGCCAGCAGCCCCGGGACAGGGATGGTGGGAGGTGAAGCTTTCTTT
CDR3aa: CASSPGTGMVGGEAFF

v_gene: TRBV5-1
abundance: .
d_gene: .
j_gene: TRBJ2-7
CDR3nt: TGCGCCAGCAGCTTGGACCTAGCAGGAGCCTACGAGCAGTACTTC
CDR3aa: CASSLDLAGAYEQYF

v_gene: TRBV2
abundance: .
d_gene: TRBD1
j_gene: TRBJ1-1
CDR3nt: TGTGCCAGCCTACCCACTGGACAGGGACTCACTGAAGCTTTCTTT
CDR3aa: CASLPTGQGLTEAFF

v_gene: TRBV19
abundance: .
d_gene: TRBD1
j_gene: TRBJ1-4
CDR3nt: TGTGCCAGTAGTACCCCCCGGGACAGGGGGAACGAAAAACTGTTTTTT
CDR3aa: CASSTPRDRGNEKLFF

v_gene: TRBV15
abundance: .
d_gene: .
j_gene: TRBJ2-5
CDR3nt: TGTGCCACCGGCGACCCTAACAGGATTGGGGAGACCCAGTACTTC
CDR3aa: CATGDPNRIGETQYF

v_gene: TRBV19
abundance: few
d_gene: .
j_gene: TRBJ2-1
CDR3nt: TGTGCCAGTAGTATCTCCGGGGGCTCCTACAATGAGCAGTTCTTC
CDR3aa: CASSISGGSYNEQFF

v_gene: TRBV2
abundance: .
d_gene: .
j_gene: TRBJ1-5
CDR3nt: TGTGCCAGCGGACAGTCTTATAGCAATCAGCCCCAGCATTTT
CDR3aa: CASGQSYSNQPQHF

v_gene: TRBV2
abundance: .
d_gene: .
j_gene: TRBJ2-7
CDR3nt: TGTGCCAGCAGTGGGACAGCCTCCTACGAGCAGTACTTC
CDR3aa: CASSGTASYEQYF

v_gene: TRBV9
abundance: .
d_gene: .
j_gene: TRBJ1-1
CDR3nt: TGTGCCAGCAGCGCGGGAGATGGCACTGAAGCTTTCTTT
CDR3aa: CASSAGDGTEAFF

v_gene: TRBV6-6
abundance: few
d_gene: .
j_gene: TRBJ1-2
CDR3nt: TGTGCCAGCACCACAAACTCACCGGTACAGGCCTACACCTTC
CDR3aa: CASTTNSPVQAYTF

v_gene: TRBV5-1
abundance: .
d_gene: .
j_gene: TRBJ2-7
CDR3nt: TGCGCCAGCAGCTTGGGACAGCGCGGCTACGAGCAGTACTTC
CDR3aa: CASSLGQRGYEQYF

v_gene: TRBV6-1
abundance: .
d_gene: TRBD1
j_gene: TRBJ2-7
CDR3nt: TGTGCCAGCAGATCAGGGGACAGGGTTTACGAGCAGTACTTC
CDR3aa: CASRSGDRVYEQYF

v_gene: TRBV7-2
abundance: .
d_gene: TRBD1
j_gene: TRBJ1-2
CDR3nt: TGTGCCAGCAGCGGAATAGGGACAGGGGTTTTGGATGGCTACACCTTC
CDR3aa: CASSGIGTGVLDGYTF

v_gene: TRBV25-1
abundance: .
d_gene: TRBD1
j_gene: TRBJ1-1
CDR3nt: TGTGCCAGCAGTGTGACAGGGACCATGAACACTGAAGCTTTCTTT
CDR3aa: CASSVTGTMNTEAFF

v_gene: TRBV6-1
abundance: .
d_gene: TRBD1
j_gene: TRBJ2-7
CDR3nt: TGTGCCAGCAGCCGGACAGGGGTTGTCGAGCAGTACTTC
CDR3aa: CASSRTGVVEQYF